A selection of T cell receptor beta chains follows, all from one sample in a study of tumor and adjacent non-tumor tissue in lung cancer. TCRdb fed the multiplex PCR reads into MiXCR, producing one record per CDR3 protein. The sample lists some 78,000 distinct CDR3 sequences; 80% were seen once. Sequences were obtained from lung tumor tissue. The receptors originated from a woman in her fifties or sixties with non-small cell lung cancer. The CDR3 runs from the conserved cysteine through the conserved F or W. Fields, in order: CDR3 length, J gene, D gene, V gene, clone size, CDR3 protein, CDR3 DNA. A D gene is named only where the DNA matches it firmly. Size values are once, few and many counts, or a class for expanded clones, and some rows have none.

CDR3 length: 15
J gene: TRBJ2-3
D gene: NA
V gene: TRBV4-2
clone size: NA
CDR3 protein: CASSQDGTWDQPQYF
CDR3 DNA: TGTGCCAGCAGCCAAGATGGCACATGGGATCAGCCCCAGTATTTT

CDR3 length: 15
J gene: TRBJ1-4
D gene: NA
V gene: TRBV5-1
clone size: NA
CDR3 protein: CASNLARPTNEKLFF
CDR3 DNA: TGCGCCAGCAACCTGGCTCGACCAACTAATGAAAAACTGTTTTTT

CDR3 length: 14
J gene: TRBJ2-3
D gene: NA
V gene: TRBV4-3
clone size: once
CDR3 protein: CASSPGPFTGTEYF
CDR3 DNA: TGCGCCAGCAGCCCGGGGCCTTTCACAGGTACGGAGTATTTT

CDR3 length: 12
J gene: TRBJ1-2
D gene: NA
V gene: TRBV29-1
clone size: many
CDR3 protein: CSVPGVRSGYTF
CDR3 DNA: TGCAGCGTCCCCGGTGTACGAAGTGGCTACACCTTC

CDR3 length: 13
J gene: TRBJ2-3
D gene: NA
V gene: TRBV29-1
clone size: once
CDR3 protein: CSVGTICADTQYF
CDR3 DNA: TGCAGCGTTGGGACTATTTGTGCAGATACACAGTATTTT

CDR3 length: 14
J gene: TRBJ2-7
D gene: TRBD2
V gene: TRBV20-1
clone size: NA
CDR3 protein: CSVRDRISGLEQYF
CDR3 DNA: TGCAGTGTTAGAGACCGGATTAGCGGGCTAGAGCAGTACTTC

CDR3 length: 11
J gene: TRBJ1-1
D gene: NA
V gene: TRBV28
clone size: many
CDR3 protein: CASSRETEAFF
CDR3 DNA: TGTGCCAGCAGCAGGGAGACTGAAGCTTTCTTT

CDR3 length: 14
J gene: TRBJ2-7
D gene: NA
V gene: TRBV28
clone size: NA
CDR3 protein: CVSSSRTHAWEQYF
CDR3 DNA: TGTGTCAGCAGTTCCCGGACACACGCTTGGGAGCAGTACTTC

CDR3 length: 11
J gene: TRBJ2-1
D gene: NA
V gene: TRBV29-1
clone size: NA
CDR3 protein: CSIVSGNEQFF
CDR3 DNA: TGCAGCATTGTTTCGGGGAATGAGCAGTTCTTC

CDR3 length: 12
J gene: TRBJ2-1
D gene: TRBD2
V gene: TRBV6-2/TRBV6-3
clone size: NA
CDR3 protein: CTASGNYNEQFF
CDR3 DNA: TGTACCGCGAGCGGGAACTACAATGAGCAGTTCTTC

CDR3 length: 18
J gene: TRBJ2-2
D gene: TRBD2
V gene: TRBV4-1
clone size: NA
CDR3 protein: CASSQQVRTSGNTGVLFF
CDR3 DNA: TGCGCCAGCAGCCAACAAGTTCGGACTAGCGGGAACACTGGGGTGCTGTTTTTT

CDR3 length: 16
J gene: TRBJ1-5
D gene: TRBD1
V gene: TRBV6-4
clone size: once
CDR3 protein: CASSDGQGWSNQFQHF
CDR3 DNA: TGTGCCAGCAGTGACGGACAGGGTTGGAGCAATCAGTTCCAGCATTTT

CDR3 length: 16
J gene: TRBJ2-3
D gene: TRBD1
V gene: TRBV4-3
clone size: NA
CDR3 protein: CANSHEWTGGTDTQYF
CDR3 DNA: TGCGCCAACAGCCACGAGTGGACAGGGGGCACAGATACGCAGTATTTT

CDR3 length: 15
J gene: TRBJ2-1
D gene: NA
V gene: TRBV20-1
clone size: NA
CDR3 protein: CSARGEKGRFNEQFF
CDR3 DNA: TGCAGTGCTAGAGGGGAGAAGGGCCGGTTTAATGAGCAGTTCTTC

CDR3 length: 17
J gene: TRBJ2-1
D gene: TRBD2
V gene: TRBV4-3
clone size: NA
CDR3 protein: CASSHEEAGEPYNKQFF
CDR3 DNA: TGCGCCAGCAGCCACGAAGAAGCGGGAGAGCCCTACAATAAGCAGTTCTTC

CDR3 length: 15
J gene: TRBJ2-1
D gene: TRBD1
V gene: TRBV10-3
clone size: NA
CDR3 protein: CTTTGVTGGNNEQFF
CDR3 DNA: TGTACCACTACCGGGGTGACAGGGGGTAACAATGAGCAGTTCTTC

CDR3 length: 14
J gene: TRBJ1-4
D gene: NA
V gene: TRBV4-1
clone size: NA
CDR3 protein: CTSSRQESNEKLFF
CDR3 DNA: TGCACCAGCAGCCGACAGGAGTCTAATGAAAAACTGTTTTTT

CDR3 length: 14
J gene: TRBJ2-2
D gene: NA
V gene: TRBV10-3
clone size: NA
CDR3 protein: CSISSGTLTGELFF
CDR3 DNA: TGCTCCATATCAAGCGGGACACTTACCGGGGAGCTGTTTTTT

CDR3 length: 14
J gene: TRBJ2-1
D gene: NA
V gene: TRBV6-5
clone size: NA
CDR3 protein: CASQGTWAYNEQFF
CDR3 DNA: TGTGCCAGTCAAGGGACATGGGCCTACAATGAACAGTTCTTC

CDR3 length: 15
J gene: TRBJ2-7
D gene: NA
V gene: TRBV29-1
clone size: NA
CDR3 protein: CNVALCWGDSYEQYF
CDR3 DNA: TGCAACGTTGCTTTATGTTGGGGCGACAGCTACGAGCAGTACTTC

CDR3 length: 13
J gene: TRBJ2-3
D gene: NA
V gene: TRBV29-1
clone size: NA
CDR3 protein: CSVRGYDTDTQYF
CDR3 DNA: TGCAGCGTCCGAGGGTATGACACAGATACGCAGTATTTT

CDR3 length: 19
J gene: TRBJ2-1
D gene: NA
V gene: TRBV6-6
clone size: once
CDR3 protein: CASSYFTGMAATFYNEQLF
CDR3 DNA: TGTGCTAGCAGTTACTTTACCGGAATGGCGGCTACCTTCTACAATGAGCAGCTCTTC

CDR3 length: 13
J gene: TRBJ1-2
D gene: NA
V gene: TRBV4-2
clone size: NA
CDR3 protein: CASNQDSDYGYTF
CDR3 DNA: TGTGCCAGCAACCAAGATTCGGACTATGGCTACACCTTC

CDR3 length: 16
J gene: TRBJ2-1
D gene: NA
V gene: TRBV24-1
clone size: NA
CDR3 protein: CATSKASSRSCNDQFF
CDR3 DNA: TGTGCCACCAGTAAAGCCAGCAGCAGATCCTGCAATGATCAGTTCTTC

CDR3 length: 12
J gene: TRBJ2-1
D gene: NA
V gene: TRBV29-1
clone size: NA
CDR3 protein: CSVDEVRNEQFF
CDR3 DNA: TGCAGCGTCGATGAGGTTAGGAATGAGCAGTTCTTC

CDR3 length: 14
J gene: TRBJ1-1
D gene: NA
V gene: TRBV4-2
clone size: NA
CDR3 protein: CASSRSVKNTKAFF
CDR3 DNA: TGTGCCAGCAGCCGATCGGTGAAGAACACTAAGGCTTTCTTT

CDR3 length: 17
J gene: TRBJ2-2
D gene: TRBD2
V gene: TRBV29-1
clone size: NA
CDR3 protein: CSVVLGTSGINTGELFF
CDR3 DNA: TGCAGCGTTGTTCTGGGGACTAGCGGAATCAACACTGGGGAGCTGTTTTTT

CDR3 length: 11
J gene: TRBJ1-1
D gene: NA
V gene: TRBV20-1
clone size: NA
CDR3 protein: CGRTGNIEAFF
CDR3 DNA: TGCGGTCGTACAGGGAACATTGAAGCTTTCTTT

CDR3 length: 13
J gene: TRBJ2-1
D gene: NA
V gene: TRBV12-3/TRBV12-4
clone size: medium-sized
CDR3 protein: CASSFQGSNEQFF
CDR3 DNA: TGTGCCAGCAGTTTTCAGGGGAGCAATGAGCAGTTCTTC

CDR3 length: 14
J gene: TRBJ2-5
D gene: TRBD1
V gene: TRBV6-2/TRBV6-3
clone size: NA
CDR3 protein: CASSDTGGEEIQYF
CDR3 DNA: TGTGCCAGCAGTGACACAGGGGGAGAGGAGATCCAGTACTTC

CDR3 length: 13
J gene: TRBJ1-2
D gene: NA
V gene: TRBV6-6
clone size: NA
CDR3 protein: CASSPRDDYGYIF
CDR3 DNA: TGTGCCAGCAGTCCCCGGGACGACTATGGCTACATCTTC

CDR3 length: 15
J gene: TRBJ1-5
D gene: NA
V gene: TRBV6-1
clone size: NA
CDR3 protein: CASSGTSGSNQPQHF
CDR3 DNA: TGTGCCAGCAGTGGTACCTCAGGGAGCAATCAGCCCCAACATTTT

CDR3 length: 15
J gene: TRBJ2-7
D gene: TRBD2
V gene: TRBV4-2
clone size: medium-sized
CDR3 protein: CASASGLADSYEQYF
CDR3 DNA: TGTGCCAGCGCCTCCGGACTAGCGGACTCCTACGAGCAGTACTTC

CDR3 length: 15
J gene: TRBJ2-7
D gene: NA
V gene: TRBV6-2/TRBV6-3
clone size: NA
CDR3 protein: CVGSKTGSNSYEQYF
CDR3 DNA: TGTGTCGGCAGTAAAACAGGGTCAAACTCCTACGAGCAGTACTTC

CDR3 length: 15
J gene: TRBJ2-1
D gene: NA
V gene: TRBV20-1
clone size: NA
CDR3 protein: CSVRSGQGGYNEQFF
CDR3 DNA: TGCAGTGTTAGATCGGGGCAGGGCGGTTACAATGAGCAGTTCTTC

CDR3 length: 15
J gene: TRBJ2-2
D gene: TRBD1
V gene: TRBV6-6
clone size: NA
CDR3 protein: CASNMDRGNTGEPFF
CDR3 DNA: TGTGCCAGCAATATGGACAGGGGGAACACCGGGGAGCCGTTTTTT

CDR3 length: 12
J gene: TRBJ1-2
D gene: NA
V gene: TRBV6-5
clone size: NA
CDR3 protein: CASSSWGHGYTF
CDR3 DNA: TGTGCCAGCAGTTCGTGGGGACATGGATACACCTTC

CDR3 length: 13
J gene: TRBJ2-5
D gene: NA
V gene: TRBV6-5
clone size: NA
CDR3 protein: CAGSCGEGETQYF
CDR3 DNA: TGTGCCGGCAGTTGCGGTGAGGGGGAGACCCAGTACTTC

CDR3 length: 17
J gene: TRBJ2-1
D gene: NA
V gene: TRBV4-3
clone size: NA
CDR3 protein: CASSQTSISNSYNEQFF
CDR3 DNA: TGCGCCAGCAGCCAAACTAGCATTTCGAACTCATACAATGAGCAGTTCTTC

CDR3 length: 10
J gene: TRBJ1-2
D gene: NA
V gene: TRBV20-1
clone size: few
CDR3 protein: CSGTNHGYTF
CDR3 DNA: TGCAGTGGGACAAACCATGGTTACACCTTC

CDR3 length: 13
J gene: TRBJ2-1
D gene: NA
V gene: TRBV6-5
clone size: NA
CDR3 protein: CASSQFSRREQLF
CDR3 DNA: TGTGCCAGCAGTCAATTCTCACGCAGAGAGCAGTTATTC

CDR3 length: 16
J gene: TRBJ2-2
D gene: TRBD2
V gene: TRBV12-3/TRBV12-4
clone size: NA
CDR3 protein: CASTTTSEFVAGELFF
CDR3 DNA: TGTGCCAGCACCACGACTAGCGAGTTCGTCGCCGGGGAGTTGTTTTTT

CDR3 length: 12
J gene: TRBJ1-2
D gene: NA
V gene: TRBV12-3/TRBV12-4
clone size: NA
CDR3 protein: CTSSTTGYGYTF
CDR3 DNA: TGTACCAGCAGCACTACAGGGTATGGCTACACCTTC

CDR3 length: 14
J gene: TRBJ1-6
D gene: NA
V gene: TRBV6-5
clone size: NA
CDR3 protein: CASRLQEANSPLHF
CDR3 DNA: TGTGCCAGCAGATTACAGGAGGCCAATTCACCCCTACACTTT

CDR3 length: 14
J gene: TRBJ1-2
D gene: NA
V gene: TRBV2
clone size: NA
CDR3 protein: CASKLYRNHYGYTF
CDR3 DNA: TGTGCCAGCAAGCTTTACCGAAACCACTATGGCTACACCTTC

CDR3 length: 13
J gene: TRBJ2-1
D gene: TRBD1
V gene: TRBV10-2
clone size: large
CDR3 protein: CASRQGNYNEQFF
CDR3 DNA: TGCGCCAGCAGACAGGGGAACTACAATGAGCAGTTCTTC

CDR3 length: 15
J gene: TRBJ2-1
D gene: TRBD1
V gene: TRBV5-1
clone size: NA
CDR3 protein: CASSLGQGGDNEQFF
CDR3 DNA: TGCGCCAGCAGCTTGGGACAGGGGGGGGACAATGAGCAGTTTTTC

CDR3 length: 14
J gene: TRBJ1-2
D gene: TRBD1
V gene: TRBV20-1
clone size: NA
CDR3 protein: CSAHQIDRGHGYAF
CDR3 DNA: TGCAGTGCTCACCAAATTGACAGGGGACATGGTTACGCCTTC

CDR3 length: 17
J gene: TRBJ2-7
D gene: TRBD2
V gene: TRBV20-1
clone size: NA
CDR3 protein: CSARDMRESPPTYEQYF
CDR3 DNA: TGCAGTGCTAGAGATATGCGGGAGAGTCCCCCGACCTACGAGCAGTACTTC

CDR3 length: 16
J gene: TRBJ2-5
D gene: NA
V gene: TRBV4-1
clone size: NA
CDR3 protein: CTSSQVKRNGQETQYF
CDR3 DNA: TGCACCAGCAGCCAAGTCAAGAGGAACGGCCAAGAGACCCAGTATTTC

CDR3 length: 14
J gene: TRBJ1-2
D gene: NA
V gene: TRBV6-5
clone size: NA
CDR3 protein: CTTQDRRSNYGCTF
CDR3 DNA: NA